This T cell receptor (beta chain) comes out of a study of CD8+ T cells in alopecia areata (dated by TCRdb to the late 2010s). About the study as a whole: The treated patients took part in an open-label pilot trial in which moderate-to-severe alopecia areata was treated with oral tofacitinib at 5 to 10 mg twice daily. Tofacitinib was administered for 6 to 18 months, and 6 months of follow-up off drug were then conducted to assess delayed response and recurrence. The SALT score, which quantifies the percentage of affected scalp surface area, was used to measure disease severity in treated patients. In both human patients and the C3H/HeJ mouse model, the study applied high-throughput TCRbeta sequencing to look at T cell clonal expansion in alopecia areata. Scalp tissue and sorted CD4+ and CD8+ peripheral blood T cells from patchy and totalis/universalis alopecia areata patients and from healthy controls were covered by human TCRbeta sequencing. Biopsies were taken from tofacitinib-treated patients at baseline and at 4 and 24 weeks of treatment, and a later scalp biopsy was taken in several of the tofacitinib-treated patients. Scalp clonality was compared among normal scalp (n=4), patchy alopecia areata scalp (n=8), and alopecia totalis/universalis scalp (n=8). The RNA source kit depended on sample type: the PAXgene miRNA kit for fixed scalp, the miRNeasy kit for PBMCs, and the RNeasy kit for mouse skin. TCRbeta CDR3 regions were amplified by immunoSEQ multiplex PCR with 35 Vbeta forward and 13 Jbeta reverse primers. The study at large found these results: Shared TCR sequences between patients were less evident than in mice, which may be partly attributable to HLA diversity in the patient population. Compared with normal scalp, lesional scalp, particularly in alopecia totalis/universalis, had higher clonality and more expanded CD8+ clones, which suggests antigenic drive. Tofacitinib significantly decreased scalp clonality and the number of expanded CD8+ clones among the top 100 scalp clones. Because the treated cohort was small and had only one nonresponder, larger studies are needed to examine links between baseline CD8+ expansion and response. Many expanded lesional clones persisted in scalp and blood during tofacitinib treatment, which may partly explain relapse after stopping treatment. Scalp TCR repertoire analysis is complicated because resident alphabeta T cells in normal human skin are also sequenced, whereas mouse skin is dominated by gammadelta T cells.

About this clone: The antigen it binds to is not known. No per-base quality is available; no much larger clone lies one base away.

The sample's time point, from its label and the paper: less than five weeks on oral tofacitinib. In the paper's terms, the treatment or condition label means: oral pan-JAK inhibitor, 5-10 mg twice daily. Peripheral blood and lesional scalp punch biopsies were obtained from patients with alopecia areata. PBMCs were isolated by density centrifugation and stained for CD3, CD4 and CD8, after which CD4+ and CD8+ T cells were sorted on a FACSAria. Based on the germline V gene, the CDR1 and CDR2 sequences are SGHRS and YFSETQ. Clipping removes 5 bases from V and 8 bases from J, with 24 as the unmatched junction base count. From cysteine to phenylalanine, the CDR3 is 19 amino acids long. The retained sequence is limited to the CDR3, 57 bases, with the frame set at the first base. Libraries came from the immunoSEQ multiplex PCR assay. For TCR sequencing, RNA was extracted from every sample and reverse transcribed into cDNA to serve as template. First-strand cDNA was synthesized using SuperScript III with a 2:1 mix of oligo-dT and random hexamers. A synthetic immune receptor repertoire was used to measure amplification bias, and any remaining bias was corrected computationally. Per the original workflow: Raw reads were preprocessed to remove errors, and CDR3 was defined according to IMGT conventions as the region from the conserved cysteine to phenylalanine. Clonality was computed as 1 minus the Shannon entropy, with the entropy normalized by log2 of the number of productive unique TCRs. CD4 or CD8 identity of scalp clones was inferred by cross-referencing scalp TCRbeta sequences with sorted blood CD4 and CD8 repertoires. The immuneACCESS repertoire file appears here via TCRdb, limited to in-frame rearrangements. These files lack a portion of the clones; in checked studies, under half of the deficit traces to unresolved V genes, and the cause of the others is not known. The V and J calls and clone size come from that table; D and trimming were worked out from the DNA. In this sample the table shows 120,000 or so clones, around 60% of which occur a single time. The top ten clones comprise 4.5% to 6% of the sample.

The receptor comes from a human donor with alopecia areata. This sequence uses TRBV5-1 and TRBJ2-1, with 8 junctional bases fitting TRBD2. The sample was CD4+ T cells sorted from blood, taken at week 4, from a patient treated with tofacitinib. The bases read TGCGCCAGCAGGTCCAATGGGTTTCTACTAGCGGAGGCCGGGTATGAGCAGTTCTTC. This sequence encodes CASRSNGFLLAEAGYEQFF.